These 8 T cell receptor beta chains came from one sample sequenced in a study of T cells in women clearing cervical HPV infection. Assay: immunoSEQ multiplex PCR; the TCRdb copy retains only in-frame clones and omits some. The sample's table shows fewer than 35,000 clones. What was sequenced was blood buffy coat. The receptors here all came from a woman aged 18 to 75 with a cervical HPV16 infection that either progressed to CIN3+ or cleared (not recorded which).

Note on this clone: The CDR3 end falls 3 residues outside the read, so it is completed with the germline J gene. The rearrangement links TRBV7-3 to TRBJ2-3; a weak D match, TRBD1 (5 bases). The CDR3 is 15 residues long. CDR1 and CDR2 (germline): SGHTA, FQGTGA. CDR3 sequence: CASSPQTTGQETQYF. The sequenced CDR3 bases are TGTGCCAGCAGTCCCCAAACAACAGGCCAAGAGACG.

For this clone: The read finishes 3 residues shy of the CDR3 end, and the germline J gene is used to complete it. The V and J genes are TRBV18 and TRBJ1-2; D remains unclear. The CDR3 has 16 amino acids. Germline CDR1 KGHSH, CDR2 LQKENI. Trimming cost V 2 bases and J 2 bases, with 15 bases left between them. CDR3 bases read: TGTGCCAGCTCACCATCCGTAAATGTTCGGAACTATGGC. This codes for CASSPSVNVRNYG. The full CDR3 reads CASSPSVNVRNYGYTF.

As for this clone: The read gets to within 3 residues of the CDR3 end, and the germline J gene fills in the rest. J is TRBJ2-3 and V is TRBV28; maybe TRBD1 (6 bases). Germline-derived CDR1 and CDR2 are MDHEN and SYDVKM. V was pared by 5 bases and J by 2 bases, with 14 bases between. This CDR3 has 15 amino acids. CDR3 protein: CASSPTGEYTDTQYF. The CDR3 bases that were read are TGTGCCAGCAGTCCGACAGGAGAATACACAGATACG.

In the case of this clone: The CDR3 end falls 3 residues outside the read, so it is completed with the germline J gene. J is TRBJ1-2 and V is TRBV7-3, with a weak D call TRBD1 (5 bases). The CDR3 consists of 17 residues. V gave up 0 bases and J gave up 7 bases, with 21 bases separating them. Germline CDR1 is SGHTA and CDR2 is FQGTGA. The CDR3 protein is CASSLTSWGVQGVGYTF. The part of the CDR3 DNA that was read is TGTGCCAGCAGCTTAACTTCGTGGGGGGTCCAGGGTGTTGGC.

About this clone itself: Sequencing ends 3 residues short of the CDR3 end; the germline J gene provides the rest. The chain recombines TRBV10-3 with TRBJ1-2; the match to TRBD1 covers 10 bases. CDR3 length: 15 residues. CDR1 ENHRY and CDR2 SYGVKD come from the germline V gene. CDR3: CAISNWTGGPSGYTF. The part of the CDR3 DNA that was read is TGTGCCATCAGTAACTGGACAGGGGGTCCCTCGGGC.

For this clone: The observed sequence ends 3 residues before the CDR3 terminus, with the missing tail filled in from the germline J gene. The gene calls are TRBV30 and TRBJ2-7; D is possibly TRBD1 (6 bases). Germline values: CDR1 GTSNPN, CDR2 SVGIG (reference sequence). This CDR3 is 13 amino acids long. The V gene lost 2 bases and the J gene lost 4 bases, with 12 bases spanning the gap. CDR3 loop: CAWSPGQIYEQYF. Partial CDR3 DNA: TGTGCCTGGAGTCCCGGACAGATATACGAG.

Concerning this clone: The read finishes 3 residues shy of the CDR3 end, and the germline J gene is used to complete it. The rearrangement links TRBV7-9 to TRBJ1-1; TRBD1 is a possible D gene (6 bases). The CDR3 loop spans 15 amino acids. Germline V lookup: CDR1 SEHNR, CDR2 FQNEAQ (reference sequence). Trimming shortened V by 5 bases and J by 1 base, and 14 bases separated the two germline ends. The CDR3 sequence is CASSPQDRPNTEAFF. Partial CDR3 DNA: TGTGCCAGCAGCCCACAGGACAGACCGAACACTGAA.

Notes on this clone: The read comes to an end 3 residues before the CDR3 does, leaving the germline J gene to fill in the end. The rearrangement uses TRBV6-2 or TRBV6-3 and TRBJ2-2; 7 bases are shared with TRBD1. The V and J ends lost 5 bases and 8 bases, in that order; junction bases with no gene match: 14. Germline assignment: CDR1 MNHEY and CDR2 SVGEGT. The CDR3 runs to 16 residues. CDR3 bases read: TGTGCCAGCAGTCCACAGGGGCAGCCGGGCTGGGGGGAG. It encodes CASSPQGQPGWGE. The whole CDR3 protein is CASSPQGQPGWGELFF.